The 4 T cell receptor beta chains reported below all come from one sample, sequenced in a study of T cell responses to AZD1222 COVID-19 vaccine. Sequencing was performed with immunoSEQ multiplex PCR; in TCRdb, only in-frame clones are kept and a portion is missing. The sample lists about 160,000 clones, 94% occurring once. The specimen was peripheral blood, collected 28 days after the second AZD1222 dose. All receptors come from an adult who received the AZD1222 COVID-19 vaccine.

The chain has TRBV4-3 and TRBJ2-7; D call uncertain. With 0 bases removed from V and 5 bases from J, the gap between germline ends came to 11 bases. The CDR3 totals 14 residues. Germline CDR1 LGHNA, CDR2 YSLEER. This chain's CDR3 is CASSQEPTGHEQYF. Written as DNA, the CDR3 is TGCGCCAGCAGCCAAGAACCCACCGGCCACGAGCAGTACTTC.

This rearrangement joins TRBV27 to TRBJ1-6, with D maybe TRBD1 (5 bases). The CDR3 length is 18 residues. The V end was cut by 2 bases, the J end by 4 bases, with 18 bases between. In germline, CDR1 is MNHEY, CDR2 SMNVEV (reference sequence). Here the CDR3 DNA reads TGTGCCAGCAGTTTACCGGCAGGGAGGACGGGGTATAATTCACCCCTCCACTTT. It yields the protein CASSLPAGRTGYNSPLHF.

The rearrangement links TRBV5-6 to TRBJ2-5, with 7 bases aligning to TRBD1. V lost 0 bases and J lost 2; bases outside the gene matches: 7. The CDR3 is 16 amino acids. Germline V gene sequence: CDR1 SGHDT, CDR2 YYEEEE. The CDR3 region has the DNA TGTGCCAGCAGCTTGGCCCCGGGACAGTCACAAGAGACCCAGTACTTC. As protein: CASSLAPGQSQETQYF.

This chain joins TRBV3-1 (or the pseudogene TRBV3-2) and TRBJ2-3, with unresolved D. The V gene's germline CDR1 is LGHDT and CDR2 YNNKEL (reference sequence). Trimming took 4 bases from V and 0 from J, leaving 14 bases between them. The CDR3 spans 16 residues. The CDR3 DNA reads TGTGCCAGCAGCCTCTACTACTCGCATAGCACAGATACGCAGTATTTT. Protein product: CASSLYYSHSTDTQYF.